These T cell receptor beta chains were read from a single sample in a study of blood T cells in healthy people across ages. TCRdb fed the 5' RACE reads into MiXCR, producing one record per CDR3 protein. The table shows hundreds of thousands of distinct CDR3 sequences, with 40% to 50% occurring only once. Material: blood. These TCRs come from a man older than 75 in good health. Each CDR3 is given with its conserved first and last residue. The order of the fields is V gene, J gene, CDR3 protein.

TRBV4-3	TRBJ2-4	CASSQDARQGAAAKNIQYF
TRBV29-1	TRBJ1-1	CRVHLSGNTEAFF
TRBV6-2/TRBV6-3	TRBJ1-6	CASSFPGRTPLHF
TRBV3-1	TRBJ2-3	CASSQNVAGGSTDTQYF
TRBV28	-	CASRGVTGTQYF
TRBV3-1	TRBJ2-1	CASSPLIASGEQFF
TRBV6-5	TRBJ2-7	CASRDSPAYEQYF
TRBV15	TRBJ2-5	CATSRVSSGWETQYF
TRBV15	TRBJ2-5	CATSRDRAGEETQYF
TRBV7-2	TRBJ1-6	CASSSGFLESPLHF
TRBV27	TRBJ2-5	CASKGQGAGLQETQYF
TRBV11-3	TRBJ2-5	CASSSGSAAEQYF
TRBV12-3/TRBV12-4	TRBJ2-7	CASRLDASYEQYF
TRBV12-3/TRBV12-4	TRBJ2-5	CASSIRGGQETQYF
TRBV3-1	TRBJ1-4	CASSTLHRGRNEKLFF
TRBV27	TRBJ2-5	CASGLGRLETQYF
TRBV5-1	TRBJ2-7	CASKRDYEQYF
TRBV20-1	TRBJ2-7	CSARPETGGCEQYF
TRBV4-3	TRBJ2-7	CASSQVGYSGSREQYF
TRBV3-1	TRBJ1-2	CASSVSWSKQGIYGYTF
TRBV20-1	TRBJ2-4	CSAGLAKNIQYF
TRBV28	TRBJ2-5	CASSPQGTGKETQYF